These 5 T cell receptor beta chains originate from one sample sequenced in a study of post-analysis software for immune sequencing data. Whole-study findings and limits: The five TRBV segments detected at higher frequency in patients than in controls included TRBV5-6, TRBV5-1 and TRBV20-1.

The authors incorporated unique molecular identifiers into the TCR beta cDNA libraries. TCRdb reprocessed the PCR reads with MiXCR, giving one entry per CDR3 protein. Of hundreds of thousands of distinct CDR3 sequences listed, 53% are singletons. Antigens for these TCRs are unknown. Sequenced material: blood. All receptors derive from a girl aged 10-17 years with multiple sclerosis.

This clonotype was recorded a few times. The genes are TRBV27 and TRBJ2-7; 8 bases align to TRBD1. V lost 4 bases, J lost 0 bases, and 5 bases stayed unmatched. This CDR3 comprises 15 residues. Germline CDR1 reads MNHEY; CDR2 reads SMNVEV (reference sequence). The CDR3 bases are TGTGCCAGCAGTTATGCCGGGACAGGCTCCTACGAGCAGTACTTC. Its protein is CASSYAGTGSYEQYF.

This clonotype was counted a few times. The chain is built from TRBV10-3 and TRBJ2-7, with a weak D call TRBD1 (5 bases). V was clipped by 3 bases and J by 1 base, with 7 bases between them. Germline V lookup: CDR1 ENHRY, CDR2 SYGVKD. This CDR3 has 13 amino acids. The CDR3 bases are TGTGCCATCAGTGACGACAGTTCCTACGAGCAGTACTTC. It yields the protein CAISDDSSYEQYF.

V usage is TRBV7-9 and J usage is TRBJ2-7; 8 nucleotides line up with TRBD2. Germline lookup yields CDR1 SEHNR and CDR2 FQNEAQ (reference sequence). With V trimmed by 1 base and J by 0 bases, 2 bases remained unmatched. This CDR3 contains 15 residues. The CDR3 nucleotides read TGTGCCAGCAGCTTAGGGACTAGCTTCTCCTACGAGCAGTACTTC. It is translated as CASSLGTSFSYEQYF.

The gene calls are TRBV20-1 and TRBJ2-3, with 7 bases that match TRBD2. CDR1 and CDR2 from the germline V gene are DFQATT and SNEGSKA (reference sequence). The CDR3 is 16 amino acids. With 4 bases clipped from V and 0 bases from J, the junction kept 10 bases outside the gene matches. The CDR3 DNA reads TGCAGTGCTACCCTTTTAGCCGGGGGGAGCACAGATACGCAGTATTTT. It translates to CSATLLAGGSTDTQYF.

This chain joins TRBV10-3 and TRBJ2-7; D not resolved. CDR1 and CDR2 from the germline V gene are ENHRY and SYGVKD. This CDR3 comprises 13 residues. Between the trimmed V and J ends, which lost 4 bases and 5 bases, there was a span of 12 bases. The CDR3 sequence is CAISGAQPNEQYF. In DNA form, the CDR3 reads TGTGCCATCAGTGGGGCACAGCCTAACGAGCAGTACTTC.